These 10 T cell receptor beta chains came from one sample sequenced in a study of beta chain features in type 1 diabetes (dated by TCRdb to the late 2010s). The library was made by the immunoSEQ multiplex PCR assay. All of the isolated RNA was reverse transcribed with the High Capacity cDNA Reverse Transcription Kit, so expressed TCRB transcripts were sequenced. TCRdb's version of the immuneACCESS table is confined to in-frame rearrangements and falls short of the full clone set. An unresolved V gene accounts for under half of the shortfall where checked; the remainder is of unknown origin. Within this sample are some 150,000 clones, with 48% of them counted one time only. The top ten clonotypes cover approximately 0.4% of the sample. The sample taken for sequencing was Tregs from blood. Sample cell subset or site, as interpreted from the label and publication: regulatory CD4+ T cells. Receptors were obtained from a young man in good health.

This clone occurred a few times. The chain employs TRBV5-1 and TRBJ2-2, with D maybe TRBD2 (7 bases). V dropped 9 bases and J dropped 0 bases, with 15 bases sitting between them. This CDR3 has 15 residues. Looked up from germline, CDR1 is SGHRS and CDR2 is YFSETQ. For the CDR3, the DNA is TGCGCCACCACCCGGGGGGACACGAACACCGGGGAGCTGTTTTTT. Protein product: CATTRGDTNTGELFF.

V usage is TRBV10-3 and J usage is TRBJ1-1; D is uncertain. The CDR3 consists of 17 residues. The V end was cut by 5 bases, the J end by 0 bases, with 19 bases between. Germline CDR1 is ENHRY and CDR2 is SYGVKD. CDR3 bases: TGTGCCATCAGTCAGACTCGCGGAGGGAGACTGAACACTGAAGCTTTCTTT. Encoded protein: CAISQTRGGRLNTEAFF.

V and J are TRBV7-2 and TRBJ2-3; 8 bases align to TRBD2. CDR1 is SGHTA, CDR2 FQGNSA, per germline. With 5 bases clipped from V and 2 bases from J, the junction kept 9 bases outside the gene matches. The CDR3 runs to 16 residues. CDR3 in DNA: TGTGCCAGCAGCCCCCTAGTAGCGGGGTCCACAGATACGCAGTATTTT. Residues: CASSPLVAGSTDTQYF.

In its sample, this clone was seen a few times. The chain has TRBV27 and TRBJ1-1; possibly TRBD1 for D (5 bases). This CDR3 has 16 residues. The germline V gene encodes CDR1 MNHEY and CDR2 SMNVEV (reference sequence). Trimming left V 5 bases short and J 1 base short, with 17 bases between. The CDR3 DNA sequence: TGTGCCAGCAGTCCTGCCAGGGTCTGGGCGAACACTGAAGCTTTCTTT. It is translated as CASSPARVWANTEAFF.

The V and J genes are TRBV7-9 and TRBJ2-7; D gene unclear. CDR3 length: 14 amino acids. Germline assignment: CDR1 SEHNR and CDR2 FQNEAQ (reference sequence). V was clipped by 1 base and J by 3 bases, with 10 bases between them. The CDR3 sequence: CASSLGPEDYEQYF. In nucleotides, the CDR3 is TGTGCCAGCAGCTTAGGCCCAGAAGACTACGAGCAGTACTTC.

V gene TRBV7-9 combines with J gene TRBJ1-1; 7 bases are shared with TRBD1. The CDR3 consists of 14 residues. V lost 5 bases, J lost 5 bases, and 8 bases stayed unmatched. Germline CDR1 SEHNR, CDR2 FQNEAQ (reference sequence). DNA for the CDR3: TGTGCCAGCAGCCTCGGGACAGCCTTTACTGAAGCTTTCTTT. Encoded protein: CASSLGTAFTEAFF.

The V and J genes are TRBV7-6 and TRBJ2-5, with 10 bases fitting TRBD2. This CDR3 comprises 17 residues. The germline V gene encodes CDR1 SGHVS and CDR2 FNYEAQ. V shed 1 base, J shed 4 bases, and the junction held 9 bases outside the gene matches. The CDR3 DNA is TGTGCCAGCAGCTTAGACGCTAGCGGGAGTTTCTTAGAGACCCAGTACTTC. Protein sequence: CASSLDASGSFLETQYF.

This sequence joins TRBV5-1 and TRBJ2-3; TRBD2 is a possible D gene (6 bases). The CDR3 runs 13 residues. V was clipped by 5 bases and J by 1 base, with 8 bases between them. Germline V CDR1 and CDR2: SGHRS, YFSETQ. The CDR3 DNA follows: TGCGCCAGCAGGAAGCGGGGCACAGATACGCAGTATTTT. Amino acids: CASRKRGTDTQYF.

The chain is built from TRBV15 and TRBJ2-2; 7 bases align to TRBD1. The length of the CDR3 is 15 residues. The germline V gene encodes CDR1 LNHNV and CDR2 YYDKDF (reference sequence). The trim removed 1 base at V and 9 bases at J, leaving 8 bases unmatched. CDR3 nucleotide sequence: TGTGCCACCAGCAGAGGGCCGGCAGGGGGAAGGGAGCTGTTTTTT. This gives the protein CATSRGPAGGRELFF.

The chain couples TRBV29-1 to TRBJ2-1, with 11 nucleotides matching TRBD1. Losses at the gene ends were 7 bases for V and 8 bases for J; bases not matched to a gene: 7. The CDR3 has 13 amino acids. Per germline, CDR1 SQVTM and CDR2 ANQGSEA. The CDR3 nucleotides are TGCAGCGCCAGGACAGGGGGCGGCGATGAGCAGTTCTTC. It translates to CSARTGGGDEQFF.